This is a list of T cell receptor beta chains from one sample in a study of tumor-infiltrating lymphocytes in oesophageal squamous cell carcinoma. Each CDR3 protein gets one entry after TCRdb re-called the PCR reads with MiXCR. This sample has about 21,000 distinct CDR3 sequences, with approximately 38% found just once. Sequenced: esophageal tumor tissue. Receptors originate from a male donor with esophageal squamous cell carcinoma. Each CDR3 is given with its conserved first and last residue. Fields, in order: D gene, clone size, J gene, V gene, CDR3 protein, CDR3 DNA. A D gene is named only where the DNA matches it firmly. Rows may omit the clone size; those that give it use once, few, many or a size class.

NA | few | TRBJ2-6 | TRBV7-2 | CASSSQTSGANVLTF | TGTGCCAGCAGCTCGCAGACCTCTGGGGCCAACGTCCTGACTTTC
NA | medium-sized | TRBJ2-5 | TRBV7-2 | CASSPRSSYQETQYF | TGTGCCAGCAGCCCCCGATCTTCGTACCAAGAGACCCAGTACTTC
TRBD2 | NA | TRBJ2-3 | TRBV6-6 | CASNSPPGLAADTQYF | TGTGCCAGCAACAGCCCCCCGGGACTAGCGGCAGATACGCAGTATTTT
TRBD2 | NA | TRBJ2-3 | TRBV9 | CASSEASGITDTQYF | TGTGCCAGCAGCGAGGCTAGCGGGATCACAGATACGCAGTATTTT
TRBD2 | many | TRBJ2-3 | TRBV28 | CASRKEFRTSGKVDTQYF | TGTGCCAGCAGGAAAGAGTTCCGGACTAGCGGGAAGGTAGATACGCAGTATTTT
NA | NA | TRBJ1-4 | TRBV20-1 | CSARTGLRGEKLFF | TGCAGTGCTAGGACAGGTCTTCGGGGGGAAAAACTGTTTTTT
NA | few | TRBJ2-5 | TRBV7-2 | CASSLMGRAETQYF | TGTGCCAGCAGCTTAATGGGAAGGGCTGAGACCCAGTACTTC
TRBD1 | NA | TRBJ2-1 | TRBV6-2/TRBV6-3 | CASSSLRQGAGEQFF | TGTGCCAGCAGCTCCCTCAGACAGGGGGCGGGGGAGCAGTTCTTC
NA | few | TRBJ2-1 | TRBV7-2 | CASSHPFHEQFF | TGTGCCAGCTCTCACCCATTTCATGAGCAGTTCTTC
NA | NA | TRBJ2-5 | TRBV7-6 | CASSINRQETQYF | TGTGCTAGCAGCATCAACAGGCAAGAGACCCAGTACTTC
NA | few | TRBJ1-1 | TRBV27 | CASSLGSAGNTEAFF | TGTGCCAGCAGTTTAGGTTCAGCAGGGAACACTGAAGCTTTCTTT
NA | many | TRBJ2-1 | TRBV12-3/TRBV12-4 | CASSLAVRREQFF | TGTGCCAGCAGTTTAGCAGTTCGGAGGGAGCAGTTCTTC
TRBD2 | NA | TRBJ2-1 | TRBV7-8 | CASSFLAGIPYNEQFF | TGTGCCAGCAGCTTCCTAGCGGGGATCCCCTACAATGAGCAGTTCTTC